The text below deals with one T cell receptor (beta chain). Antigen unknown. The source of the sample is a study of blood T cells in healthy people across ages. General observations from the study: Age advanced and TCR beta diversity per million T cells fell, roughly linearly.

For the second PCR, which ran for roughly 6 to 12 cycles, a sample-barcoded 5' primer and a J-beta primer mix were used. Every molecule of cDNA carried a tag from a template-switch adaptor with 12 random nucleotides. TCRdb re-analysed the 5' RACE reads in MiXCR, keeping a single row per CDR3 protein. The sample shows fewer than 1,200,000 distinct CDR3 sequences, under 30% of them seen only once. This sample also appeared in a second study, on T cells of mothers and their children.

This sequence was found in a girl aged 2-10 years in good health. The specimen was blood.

In DNA form, the CDR3 reads TGTGCCAGCTCTGAAACCGTAGCGGTCGGGTTGAATGAGCAGTTCTTC. Translation: CASSETVAVGLNEQFF. The rearrangement joins TRBV6-1 to TRBJ2-1, with a tentative D call TRBD2 (6 bases). Germline V gene lookup returns CDR1 MNHNS and CDR2 SASEGT. This CDR3 is built from 16 residues. V lost 8 bases, J lost 7 bases, and 24 bases lay in between.